This TCR beta chain was observed in a study of blood T cells in healthy people across ages. Notes on the study in general: Strong correlation existed between TCR beta diversity and naive T cell percentage. Total diversity from one million sequenced T cells was likely underestimated.

It was with a sample-barcoded 5' primer and a J-beta primer mix that a second PCR of roughly 7 to 12 cycles was run. Each cDNA was tagged by a template-switch adaptor containing 12 random nucleotides. Every individual sample yielded 2.5 million or more paired-end reads (each containing CDR3). TCRdb processed the 5' RACE reads anew with MiXCR; each CDR3 protein has one entry. Altogether approximately 790,000 distinct CDR3 sequences are present, roughly 60% being singletons, with the ten largest covering roughly 26%. V shed 6 bases and J 8 bases; nucleotides not matched to a gene: 7. The CDR3 covers 13 residues. Germline-derived CDR1 and CDR2 are DFQATT and SNEGSKA (reference sequence). This clonotype was detected a few times. Its antigen is still unknown.

The receptor comes from a man aged 30-40 years in good health. The sample was blood. This chain joins TRBV20-1 and TRBJ1-4, with 9 bases identical to TRBD1. Here the CDR3 reads CSAGTGYKEKLFF. CDR3 nucleotides: TGCAGTGCGGGGACAGGGTATAAAGAAAAACTGTTTTTT.